These 11 T cell receptor beta chains came from one sample sequenced in a study of T-cell memory formation after mild COVID-19. TCRdb processed the 5' RACE reads anew with MiXCR; each CDR3 protein has one entry. The sample has 190,000 or so distinct CDR3 sequences, roughly 23% seen once. The sample was PBMCs or a T cell subset sorted from them (not recorded which). Receptors were obtained from an adult woman who had mild COVID-19 (a few samples of this study predate the infection). Cell type and time point are not known.

This clonotype has a handful of counts. CDR3 sequence reads: CASQQLGAGSYEQYF. The CDR3 DNA follows: TGTGCCAGCCAGCAGCTAGGAGCGGGGTCCTACGAGCAGTACTTC. The gene calls are TRBV7-2 and TRBJ2-7, with 7 bases aligning to TRBD2. Trimming at V came to 8 bases and at J to 1 base, leaving 11 bases not matched to a gene. The length of the CDR3 is 15 residues. Germline CDR1 reads SGHTA; CDR2 reads FQGNSA. Using reference TRBV7-2 and TRBJ2-7 for the parts outside the CDR3, the full variable domain is GAGVSQSPSNKVTEKGKDVELRCDPISGHTALYWYRQSLGQGLEFLIYFQGNSAPDKSGLPSDRFSAERTGGSVSTLTIQRTQQEDSAVYLCASQQLGAGSYEQYFGPGTRLTVT.

This clonotype was observed a few times. J is TRBJ2-5 and V is TRBV6-5; a possible D gene is TRBD1 (6 bases). Germline V gene data show CDR1 as MNHEY and CDR2 as SVGAGI. V gave up 2 bases and J gave up 4 bases, with 11 bases separating them. The CDR3 covers 14 residues. CDR3 sequence: CASSYMGAGETQYF. In nucleotides, the CDR3 is TGTGCCAGCAGTTACATGGGGGCGGGAGAGACCCAGTACTTC.

The V call is TRBV24-1, the J call TRBJ1-2, with D uncertain. V lost 1 base and J 2 bases, leaving 7 bases between the germline ends. CDR1 and CDR2 from the germline V gene are KGHDR and SFDVKD. The CDR3 runs 14 residues. The chain's CDR3 is CATSDFTANYGYTF. The DNA for the CDR3 is TGTGCCACCAGTGATTTTACAGCCAACTATGGCTACACCTTC.

The chain carries TRBV12-5 and TRBJ2-2; D is ambiguous. This CDR3 contains 17 residues. Trimming cost V 7 bases and J 0 bases, with 18 bases left between them. CDR1 and CDR2 (germline): LGHNT, FRNRAP. Here the CDR3 reads CASAPRTVTANTGELFF. The CDR3 bases are TGTGCTAGTGCCCCCCGGACCGTTACCGCGAACACCGGGGAGCTGTTTTTT.

This chain uses TRBV9 with TRBJ1-3; D is ambiguous. Trimming stripped 3 bases from V and 0 bases from J, with 7 bases between. Germline values: CDR1 SGDLS, CDR2 YYNGEE. This CDR3 contains 14 residues. The CDR3 DNA is TGTGCCAGCAGCGGGGGATCCTCTGGAAACACCATATATTTT. It codes for CASSGGSSGNTIYF.

This clonotype appeared a few times. The chain links TRBV9 to TRBJ2-1; a possible D gene is TRBD2 (5 bases). The CDR3 sequence is 13 residues long. Germline CDR1 and CDR2: SGDLS and YYNGEE. V dropped 2 bases and J dropped 5 bases, with 8 bases sitting between them. CDR3 sequence (DNA): TGTGCCAGCAGCGTCTACGGGAACAATGAGCAGTTCTTC. It specifies CASSVYGNNEQFF.

The chain employs TRBV5-1 and TRBJ2-7; D is unresolved. Per germline, CDR1 SGHRS and CDR2 YFSETQ. Trimming removed 0 bases at V and 1 base at J, with 17 bases between. The CDR3 runs to 17 residues. The CDR3 here is CASSLAVPIVESYEQYF. CDR3 nucleotides: TGCGCCAGCAGCTTGGCGGTTCCGATTGTCGAGTCCTACGAGCAGTACTTC.

There are a few counts of this clonotype. The chain recombines TRBV11-3 with TRBJ1-1, with D possibly TRBD1 on 5 matching bases. The CDR3 consists of 15 residues. The V end lost 7 bases, the J end lost 0 bases, and 15 bases lay between the germline ends. CDR1 SGHNT and CDR2 YENEEA come from the germline V gene. CDR3 amino acids: CASTPAGRMNTEAFF. For the CDR3, the DNA is TGTGCCAGCACCCCAGCGGGACGGATGAACACTGAAGCTTTCTTT.

This chain links TRBV7-9 with TRBJ2-2; TRBD1 might be the D (5 bases). Trimming removed 5 bases at V and 0 bases at J, with 13 bases between. The CDR3 covers 16 residues. Germline values: CDR1 SEHNR, CDR2 FQNEAQ (reference sequence). CDR3 loop: CASSVRTSPNTGELFF. As DNA, the CDR3 is TGTGCCAGCAGCGTAAGGACATCCCCGAACACCGGGGAGCTGTTTTTT.

The gene calls are TRBV5-6 and TRBJ1-2; 10 bases fit TRBD1. Germline loops: CDR1 SGHDT, CDR2 YYEEEE. This CDR3 has 16 amino acids. Germline trimming cut 7 bases from V and 2 bases from J; bases unmatched to any gene: 11. The CDR3 spells CASCRDRGFENYGYTF. CDR3 sequence (DNA): TGTGCCAGCTGCCGGGACAGGGGTTTCGAGAACTATGGCTACACCTTC.

This clonotype was detected a few times. J is TRBJ1-1 and V is TRBV7-9; 8 bases map to TRBD1. Unmatched junction bases numbered 5, after V lost 4 bases and J lost 7 bases. Germline lookup yields CDR1 SEHNR and CDR2 FQNEAQ (reference sequence). This CDR3 has 13 residues. CDR3 region: CASSSTGGIEAFF. The CDR3 nucleotides are TGTGCCAGCAGCTCTACAGGGGGGATTGAAGCTTTCTTT.